These T cell receptor beta chains were read from a single sample in a study of blood T cell repertoires in COVID-19. Repertoires were generated with immunoSEQ multiplex PCR, while TCRdb's copy carries only in-frame clones and drops some. The table records roughly 11,000 clones, 88% of them present only once. Sequenced material: peripheral blood. These receptors were collected from a human donor in a cohort sampled during active COVID-19. CDR3s include the opening cysteine and the closing phenylalanine or tryptophan. A D gene is named only where the DNA matches it firmly. The size field is filled for only some rows; it gives once, few, many or a size class.

TRBV18,NA,TRBJ2-7,NA,TGTGCCAGCTCACCTGAGGGGGTTGGAGACTACGAGCAGTACTTC,CASSPEGVGDYEQYF
TRBV6-5,NA,TRBJ1-1,NA,TGTGCCAGCAGTTACTCGAGGCCCGGGGGCACTGAAGCTTTCTTT,CASSYSRPGGTEAFF
TRBV30,NA,TRBJ1-2,NA,TGTGCCTGGAGTGTCTCGGCGGCTAACTATGGCTACACCTTC,CAWSVSAANYGYTF
TRBV5-6,TRBD2,TRBJ2-7,once,TGTGCCAGCAGCCTAGGCTGGGGGGGGAGGTCTGGCGAGCAGTACTTC,CASSLGWGGRSGEQYF
TRBV5-4,TRBD2,TRBJ2-3,NA,TGTGCCAGCAGCACCCTTTCTAGCGGGGGGCGGGTTACGCAGTATTTT,CASSTLSSGGRVTQYF
TRBV6-5,NA,TRBJ1-5,NA,TGTGCCAGCAGTCGCTGGGGGGATCAGCCCCAGCATTTT,CASSRWGDQPQHF
TRBV6-5,TRBD1,TRBJ1-2,NA,TGTGCCAGCAGTAACCGGGACAGGGGGCTGTCGGGCTACACCTTC,CASSNRDRGLSGYTF
TRBV5-1,TRBD1,TRBJ1-1,NA,TGCGCCAGCAGCCTAGCGGGACAGGGGGCGGAAGCTTTCTTT,CASSLAGQGAEAFF
TRBV9,NA,TRBJ2-3,NA,TGTGCCAGCAGCGCGACAGGGGCCGCGGGAGTTCCAGATACGCAGTATTTT,CASSATGAAGVPDTQYF
TRBV7-3,TRBD2,TRBJ2-3,few,TGTGCCAGCAGCCGGGGGCTAGCGGGGGGCACAGATACGCAGTATTTT,CASSRGLAGGTDTQYF
TRBV7-2,TRBD2,TRBJ2-7,few,TGTGCCAGCAGCTTATCGGGCGTCGCGGGGGAAGGGTACTTC,CASSLSGVAGEGYF
TRBV27,NA,TRBJ1-4,NA,TGTGCCAGCAGTTTGCGGGGAGGAAAACTGTTTTTT,CASSLRGGKLFF
TRBV4-2,NA,TRBJ1-4,NA,TGTGCCAGCAGCCCGGACAGAGAAAAACTGTTTTTT,CASSPDREKLFF
TRBV7-9,TRBD2,TRBJ2-5,NA,TGTGCCAGCAGCTTGGGCGGGGGGGCCAAGGAGACCCAGTACTTC,CASSLGGGAKETQYF
TRBV9,NA,TRBJ2-7,medium-sized,TGTGCCAGCAGCCCGGCAGCGGCCCCTTCCTACGAGCAGTACTTC,CASSPAAAPSYEQYF
TRBV3-1/TRBV3-2,NA,TRBJ1-2,NA,TGTGCCAGCAGCGACGCCTGGGGGGGCGGCTACACCTTC,CASSDAWGGGYTF
TRBV7-8,NA,TRBJ2-1,NA,TGTGCCAGCAGCTTCTACCGGGATGGCAATGAGCAGTTCTTC,CASSFYRDGNEQFF
TRBV4-3,NA,TRBJ1-4,NA,TGCGCCAGCAGCCAAGTTTATTTTGCAACTAATGAAAAACTGTTTTTT,CASSQVYFATNEKLFF